This TCR beta chain came from a study of blood T cell repertoires in COVID-19. Study-level background: PBMCs, B-cell-depleted T cells, or T cells were the source of the cDNA or gDNA that made up the material.

The CDR3 runs to 14 residues. CDR1 is ENHRY and CDR2 is SYGVKD in the germline V gene. The ends lost 1 base at V and 12 bases at J; junction bases unmatched: 7. Only in-frame clones appear in the TCRdb table, and some are missing; sequencing was by immunoSEQ multiplex PCR. The sample contains approximately 180,000 clones, roughly 90% of which appear only once. The receptor's source is a man between 50 and 59 years old with acute or convalescent COVID-19. The chain combines TRBV10-3 with TRBJ1-4; 8 bases agree with TRBD1. The sequencing input was peripheral blood. Written as DNA, the CDR3 is TGTGCCATCAGTGAGTTGGGGGGACAGGCGGAACTGTTTTTT. Encoded protein: CAISELGGQAELFF.